This T cell receptor beta chain was recovered during a study of long-term antiretroviral therapy in people with HIV. This was the immunoSEQ v3.0 assay at survey level. Repertoires were generated with immunoSEQ multiplex PCR, while TCRdb's copy carries only in-frame clones and drops some. The repertoire has roughly 11,000 clones, approximately 90% of them found once; the top ten carry approximately 20%. The TCR was taken from a woman in her thirties or forties with HIV. This sample comprised unsorted PBMCs, obtained 0.2 years before starting antiretroviral therapy.

CDR3 residues: CSVVGGYEQYF. DNA of the CDR3: TGCAGCGTTGTCGGCGGCTACGAGCAGTACTTC. J is TRBJ2-7 and V is TRBV29-1, with D hard to call. This CDR3 is built from 11 residues. Trimming shortened V by 4 bases and J by 3 bases, and 7 bases separated the two germline ends. Germline CDR1 is SQVTM and CDR2 is ANQGSEA.